Presented here are 12 T cell receptor beta chains from one specimen sequenced in a study of blood T cell repertoires in COVID-19. Data came from immunoSEQ multiplex PCR; TCRdb stores just in-frame clones and leaves some out. The sample has about 380,000 clones, around 89% seen once; the top ten hold roughly 1.2%. The specimen was PBMCs or T cells enriched from blood (not recorded which). Receptors were obtained from a woman aged 18-29 years who had recovered from COVID-19.

The genes are TRBV10-3 and TRBJ1-5; 9 positions match TRBD1. The CDR3 has 19 residues. CDR1 ENHRY and CDR2 SYGVKD come from the germline V gene. Germline trimming cut 0 bases from V and 5 bases from J; bases unmatched to any gene: 14. The CDR3 DNA follows: TGTGCCATCAGTGAGTCCAGACAGGGGGACTTGGACTTCTATCAGCCCCAGCATTTT. This gives the protein CAISESRQGDLDFYQPQHF.

The rearrangement joins TRBV5-6 to TRBJ1-2; weak D call: TRBD1 (5 bases). Germline lookup yields CDR1 SGHDT and CDR2 YYEEEE. CDR3 size: 15 residues. Trimming removed 3 bases at V and 0 bases at J, with 12 bases between. The CDR3 region has the DNA TGTGCCAGCAGCTCAGGGCCGGCTTCTAACTATGGCTACACCTTC. This translates into CASSSGPASNYGYTF.

The rearrangement joins TRBV29-1 to TRBJ2-1, with 8 nucleotides matching TRBD1. The CDR3 is 14 residues long. Unmatched junction bases numbered 3, after V lost 3 bases and J lost 2 bases. Per germline, CDR1 SQVTM and CDR2 ANQGSEA. For the CDR3, the DNA is TGCAGCGTTGAGGGACAGGCCCCCTACAATGAGCAGTTCTTC. It translates to CSVEGQAPYNEQFF.

The count of this clone is one. The rearrangement joins TRBV18 to TRBJ1-5, with D perhaps matching TRBD1 (5 bases). There are 17 residues in the CDR3. From germline, CDR1 is KGHSH and CDR2 LQKENI. With 2 bases removed from V and 4 bases from J, the gap between germline ends came to 18 bases. In DNA, the CDR3 is TGTGCCAGCTCACCAGGGGACCTCCCCCGGGGGAATCAGCCCCAGCATTTT. Residues: CASSPGDLPRGNQPQHF.

The gene calls are TRBV19 and TRBJ1-3; D is possibly TRBD1 (6 bases). CDR3 length: 13 amino acids. V lost 8 bases, J lost 0 bases, and 8 bases lay in between. Germline V gene data show CDR1 as LNHDA and CDR2 as SQIVND (reference sequence). CDR3 nucleotides: TGTGCCAGTGGGACAAGCTCTGGAAACACCATATATTTT. This sequence encodes CASGTSSGNTIYF.

The chain has TRBV30 and TRBJ2-5; 7 positions match TRBD1. The CDR3 totals 15 residues. The V segment lost 5 bases and the J segment 0 bases; nucleotides outside the gene matches: 9. Per germline, CDR1 GTSNPN and CDR2 SVGIG (reference sequence). CDR3 in DNA: TGTGCCTGGGATGCTCTGGGGACAGACCAAGAGACCCAGTACTTC. Amino acids: CAWDALGTDQETQYF.

The chain carries TRBV4-1 and TRBJ2-7, with D possibly matching TRBD1 (5 bases). The CDR3 length is 17 residues. Trimming took off 0 bases at V and 6 bases at J, with 21 bases between the two ends. The germline V gene has CDR1 MGHRA and CDR2 YSYEKL. The CDR3 bases are TGCGCCAGCAGCCAAGATTCGGAGAAGGGGATCGGTGGCGAGCAGTACTTC. It codes for CASSQDSEKGIGGEQYF.

The chain links TRBV4-2 to TRBJ1-1; 7 bases match TRBD1. Trimming removed 3 bases from V and 5 bases from J; junction bases left unmatched: 9. This CDR3 has 15 amino acids. Germline loops: CDR1 LGHNA, CDR2 YNFKEQ. The CDR3 region has the DNA TGTGCCAGCAGCCAGGCGGACAGGTTGGAAACTGAAGCTTTCTTT. It translates to CASSQADRLETEAFF.

This clone was detected only once. DNA of the CDR3: TGTGCCAGCTCACCCTCGGGACAGGGAAACTATGGCTACACCTTC. Translating it yields CASSPSGQGNYGYTF. V gene TRBV18 combines with J gene TRBJ1-2; TRBD1 matches 9 bases. CDR3 size: 15 residues. The V and J ends lost 3 bases and 2 bases, in that order; junction bases with no gene match: 4. Germline values: CDR1 KGHSH, CDR2 LQKENI.

The rearrangement links TRBV9 to TRBJ2-7; D remains unclear. The germline V gene encodes CDR1 SGDLS and CDR2 YYNGEE. V shed 0 bases and J shed 6 bases, with 13 bases lying between them. This CDR3 spans 14 amino acids. CDR3 sequence reads: CASSVDGSKIEQYF. CDR3 DNA: TGTGCCAGCAGCGTAGACGGTTCAAAGATCGAGCAGTACTTC.

The chain uses TRBV10-3 and TRBJ1-2; 7 nucleotides align to TRBD1. Germline CDR1 and CDR2: ENHRY and SYGVKD. V trimming: 6 bases; J trimming: 2 bases; junction bases outside the gene matches: 9. The CDR3 covers 15 residues. The CDR3 bases are TGTGCCATCAGCCAACCGGGACAGAACAACTATGGCTACACCTTC. As protein: CAISQPGQNNYGYTF.

The chain has TRBV11-3 and TRBJ2-7; TRBD1 matches at 8 bases. V trimming: 6 bases; J trimming: 5 bases; junction bases outside the gene matches: 3. Germline CDR1 SGHNT, CDR2 YENEEA. The CDR3 loop spans 12 amino acids. CDR3 residues: CASSKQGDEQYF. DNA of the CDR3: TGTGCCAGCAGTAAACAGGGGGACGAGCAGTACTTC.